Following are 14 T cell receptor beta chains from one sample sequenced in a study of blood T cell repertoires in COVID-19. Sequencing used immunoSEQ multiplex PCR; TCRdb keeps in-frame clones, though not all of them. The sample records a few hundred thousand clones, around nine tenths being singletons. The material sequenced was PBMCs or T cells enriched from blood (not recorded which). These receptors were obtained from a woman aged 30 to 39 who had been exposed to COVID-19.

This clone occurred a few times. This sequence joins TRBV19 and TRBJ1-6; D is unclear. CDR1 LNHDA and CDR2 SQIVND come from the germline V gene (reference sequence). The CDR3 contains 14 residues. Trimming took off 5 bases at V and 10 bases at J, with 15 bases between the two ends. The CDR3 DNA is TGTGCCAGTAGTCCCTCCCACGTCGGGTCACCCCTCCACTTT. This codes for CASSPSHVGSPLHF.

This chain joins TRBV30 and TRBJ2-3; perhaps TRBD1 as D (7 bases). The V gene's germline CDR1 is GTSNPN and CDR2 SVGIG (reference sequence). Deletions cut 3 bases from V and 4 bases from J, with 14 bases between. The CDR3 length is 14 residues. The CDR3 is CAWRHRGGADTQYF. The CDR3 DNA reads TGTGCCTGGAGACACAGGGGAGGTGCAGATACGCAGTATTTT.

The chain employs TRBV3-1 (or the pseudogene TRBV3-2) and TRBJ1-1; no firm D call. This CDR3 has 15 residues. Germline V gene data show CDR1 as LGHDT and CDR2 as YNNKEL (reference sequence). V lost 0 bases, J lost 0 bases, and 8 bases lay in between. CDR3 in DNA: TGTGCCAGCAGCCAAGATTCGGGGATGAACACTGAAGCTTTCTTT. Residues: CASSQDSGMNTEAFF.

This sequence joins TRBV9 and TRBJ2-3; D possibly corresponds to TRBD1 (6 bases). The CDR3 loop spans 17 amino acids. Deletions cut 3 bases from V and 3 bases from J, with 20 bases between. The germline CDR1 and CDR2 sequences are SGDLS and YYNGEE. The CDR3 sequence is CASSAGTAGVLTDTQYF. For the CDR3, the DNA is TGTGCCAGCAGCGCGGGAACTGCAGGGGTGTTGACAGATACGCAGTATTTT.

The CDR3 DNA sequence: TGCAGCGTTGAACCACGACAGAAGGCAGCTTTCTTT. Amino acid sequence: CSVEPRQKAAFF. The chain links TRBV29-1 to TRBJ1-1, with D possibly TRBD1 on 5 matching bases. The V gene's germline CDR1 is SQVTM and CDR2 ANQGSEA. V was clipped by 2 bases and J by 10 bases, with 14 bases between them. The CDR3 length is 12 residues.

The CDR3 here is CASSLSRGLASGNTIYF. In nucleotides, the CDR3 is TGCGCCAGCAGCTTGTCAAGGGGCCTCGCTTCTGGAAACACCATATATTTT. The chain employs TRBV5-1 and TRBJ1-3; weak D call: TRBD1 (5 bases). The germline CDR1 and CDR2 sequences are SGHRS and YFSETQ. The length of the CDR3 is 17 residues. Trimming cost V 1 base and J 1 base, with 15 bases left between them.

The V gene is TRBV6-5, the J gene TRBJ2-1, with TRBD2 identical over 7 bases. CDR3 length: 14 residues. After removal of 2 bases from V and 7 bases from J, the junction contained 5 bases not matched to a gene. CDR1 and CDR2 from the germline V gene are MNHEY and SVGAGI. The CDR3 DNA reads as TGTGCCAGCAGTTACCCGCTAGCGGAGAATGAGCAGTTCTTC. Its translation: CASSYPLAENEQFF.

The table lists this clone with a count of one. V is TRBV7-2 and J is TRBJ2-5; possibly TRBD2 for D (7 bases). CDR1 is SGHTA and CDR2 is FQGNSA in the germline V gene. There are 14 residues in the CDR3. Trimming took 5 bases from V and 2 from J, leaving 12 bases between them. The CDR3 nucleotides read TGTGCCAGCAGCCCCGGGGGGCTACAAGAGACCCAGTACTTC. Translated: CASSPGGLQETQYF.

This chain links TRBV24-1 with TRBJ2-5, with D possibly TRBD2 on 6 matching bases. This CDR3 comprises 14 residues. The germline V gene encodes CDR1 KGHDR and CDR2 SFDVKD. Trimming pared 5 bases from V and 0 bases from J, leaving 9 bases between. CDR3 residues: CATSGTIHQETQYF. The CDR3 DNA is TGTGCCACCAGTGGGACTATCCACCAAGAGACCCAGTACTTC.

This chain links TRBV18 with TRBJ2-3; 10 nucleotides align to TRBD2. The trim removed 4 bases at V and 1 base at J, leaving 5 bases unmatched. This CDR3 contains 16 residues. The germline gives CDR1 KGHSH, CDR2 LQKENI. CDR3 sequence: CASSLLGTSGTDTQYF. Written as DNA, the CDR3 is TGTGCCAGCTCACTCCTCGGGACTAGCGGCACAGATACGCAGTATTTT.

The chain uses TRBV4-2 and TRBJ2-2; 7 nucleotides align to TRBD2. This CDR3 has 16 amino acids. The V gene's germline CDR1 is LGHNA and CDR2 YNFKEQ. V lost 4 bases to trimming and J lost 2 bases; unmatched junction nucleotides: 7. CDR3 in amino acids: CASSPHLAVNTGELFF. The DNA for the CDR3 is TGTGCCAGCAGCCCCCATCTAGCGGTAAACACCGGGGAGCTGTTTTTT.

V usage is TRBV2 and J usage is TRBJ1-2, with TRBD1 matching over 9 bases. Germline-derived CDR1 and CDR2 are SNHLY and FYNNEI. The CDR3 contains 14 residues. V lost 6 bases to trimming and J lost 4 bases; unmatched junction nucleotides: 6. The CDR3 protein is CASRDGTGTYGYTF. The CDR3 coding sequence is TGTGCCAGCAGAGATGGGACAGGGACCTATGGCTACACCTTC.

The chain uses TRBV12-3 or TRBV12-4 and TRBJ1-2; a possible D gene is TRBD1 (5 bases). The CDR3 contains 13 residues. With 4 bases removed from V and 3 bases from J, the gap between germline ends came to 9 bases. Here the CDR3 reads CASSSQGYYGYTF. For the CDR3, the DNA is TGTGCCAGCAGTTCTCAGGGTTACTATGGCTACACCTTC.

CDR3 protein: CASSKSCNRDRPQHF. CDR3 DNA: TGTGCCAGCAGCAAATCTTGCAACAGGGATCGGCCCCAGCATTTT. This chain connects TRBV21-1 to TRBJ1-5; whether TRBD1, the table's D call, matches the DNA was not checked. TRBV21-1 is marked as a pseudogene. The CDR3 runs 15 residues.